Following are 17 T cell receptor beta chains from one sample sequenced in a study of control samples from healthy donors and cancer patients. Only in-frame clones appear in the TCRdb table, and some are missing; sequencing was by immunoSEQ multiplex PCR. The sample gives about 120,000 clones, 90% of which show up once; 2% to 3% is in the top ten. Sequencing input: blood. The receptors stem from a man aged 40-50 years in good health.

This chain connects TRBV10-3 to TRBJ1-2; the match to TRBD1 covers 10 bases. The CDR3 is 18 residues long. Germline V gives CDR1 ENHRY, CDR2 SYGVKD. After removal of 0 bases from V and 0 bases from J, the junction contained 7 bases not matched to a gene. The CDR3 loop reads CAISESLGQGISNYGYTF. CDR3 in DNA: TGTGCCATCAGTGAGTCGCTGGGACAGGGGATTTCTAACTATGGCTACACCTTC.

This rearrangement joins TRBV11-2 to TRBJ1-3; D is uncertain. The CDR3 covers 15 residues. V was pared by 0 bases and J by 2 bases, with 8 bases between. CDR1 and CDR2 (germline): SGHAT, FQNNGV. This CDR3 reads CASSLEVLPGNTIYF. DNA for the CDR3: TGTGCCAGCAGCTTAGAGGTCCTCCCTGGAAACACCATATATTTT.

The chain carries TRBV7-6 and TRBJ1-1; 8 positions agree with TRBD1. V was pared by 5 bases and J by 3 bases, with 8 bases of the junction left unmatched. The CDR3 totals 15 residues. The V gene's germline CDR1 is SGHVS and CDR2 FNYEAQ. CDR3 region: CASSPRQGWDTEAFF. In DNA form, the CDR3 reads TGTGCCAGCAGCCCACGACAGGGGTGGGACACTGAAGCTTTCTTT. The full variable domain, its missing parts supplied by reference TRBV7-6 and TRBJ1-1, is GAGVSQSPRYKVTKRGQDVALRCDPISGHVSLYWYRQALGQGPEFLTYFNYEAQQDKSGLPNDRFSAERPEGSISTLTIQRTEQRDSAMYRCASSPRQGWDTEAFFGQGTRLTVV.

The chain employs TRBV18 and TRBJ2-7; 11 nucleotides align to TRBD1. The germline gives CDR1 KGHSH, CDR2 LQKENI. Germline trimming cut 2 bases from V and 6 bases from J; bases unmatched to any gene: 3. The CDR3 is 14 residues long. The CDR3 DNA sequence: TGTGCCAGCTCACCAAAGGGGACAGGGGGCGAGCAGTACTTC. Its translation: CASSPKGTGGEQYF.

This clone has a handful of counts. J is TRBJ1-3 and V is TRBV28; D gene ambiguous. The CDR3 runs to 17 residues. V was cut by 2 bases and J by 0 bases, with 14 bases left in between. CDR1 and CDR2 from the germline V gene are MDHEN and SYDVKM. The CDR3 protein is CASSLAGRLGSGNTIYF. CDR3 DNA: TGTGCCAGCAGTTTAGCGGGTCGGCTGGGCTCTGGAAACACCATATATTTT.

V gene TRBV5-1 combines with J gene TRBJ2-5; TRBD1 matches 8 bases. Germline V gene sequence: CDR1 SGHRS, CDR2 YFSETQ. V lost 4 bases to trimming and J lost 5 bases; unmatched junction nucleotides: 10. There are 15 residues in the CDR3. The CDR3 nucleotides read TGCGCCAGCAGCAGAACAGGGGGAAGTAGGGAGACCCAGTACTTC. Its protein product is CASSRTGGSRETQYF.

The chain links TRBV19 to TRBJ1-2, with D unclear. V gave up 3 bases and J gave up 6 bases, with 11 bases separating them. Germline V gene sequence: CDR1 LNHDA, CDR2 SQIVND (reference sequence). The CDR3 runs 13 residues. Here the CDR3 reads CASSIGGYDGYTF. The CDR3 DNA follows: TGTGCCAGTAGTATTGGAGGGTATGATGGCTACACCTTC.

The V gene is TRBV6-4, the J gene TRBJ2-1; D gene unclear. V was pared by 6 bases and J by 6 bases, with 15 bases between. Germline loops: CDR1 MRHNA, CDR2 SNTAGT. The CDR3 sequence is 14 residues long. CDR3: CASSADLSGNEQFF. The CDR3 DNA follows: TGTGCCAGCAGCGCGGATTTGTCGGGCAATGAGCAGTTCTTC.

The V gene is TRBV30, the J gene TRBJ2-2; D perhaps matches TRBD1 (6 bases). CDR1 and CDR2 (germline): GTSNPN, SVGIG (reference sequence). V lost 3 bases, J lost 3 bases, and 17 bases lay in between. This CDR3 spans 16 amino acids. CDR3 in DNA: TGTGCCTGGAGGGGCCGGGACATACTCGACACCGGGGAGCTGTTTTTT. Translated: CAWRGRDILDTGELFF.

The chain joins TRBV3-1 (or the pseudogene TRBV3-2) to TRBJ2-3; perhaps D is TRBD1 or TRBD2 (7 bases each). Trimming cost V 0 bases and J 6 bases, with 16 bases left between them. Per germline, CDR1 LGHDT and CDR2 YNNKEL (reference sequence). The CDR3 contains 16 residues. CDR3 region: CASSQDQGGGGDTQYF. CDR3 nucleotides: TGTGCCAGCAGCCAAGACCAGGGGGGGGGAGGCGATACGCAGTATTTT.

The gene calls are TRBV4-1 and TRBJ1-2; TRBD1 agrees at 9 bases. J gave up 5 bases and V 1 base, and 14 bases lay outside the gene matches. In germline, CDR1 is MGHRA, CDR2 YSYEKL. This CDR3 has 18 amino acids. Written as DNA, the CDR3 is TGCGCCAGCAGCCAAGTCATCACAGGGGGCGATTCTGGTTATGGCTACACCTTC. It specifies CASSQVITGGDSGYGYTF.

The chain is built from TRBV11-2 and TRBJ2-7, with 8 bases matching TRBD1. The ends lost 5 bases at V and 2 bases at J; junction bases unmatched: 8. This CDR3 has 15 residues. Germline assignment: CDR1 SGHAT and CDR2 FQNNGV. The CDR3 nucleotides are TGTGCCAGCAGCACCTCGACAGGGGCGACCTACGAGCAGTACTTC. It translates to CASSTSTGATYEQYF.

This sequence joins TRBV6-1 and TRBJ1-2, with a possible D match to TRBD1 (6 bases). The CDR3 consists of 14 residues. V dropped 2 bases and J dropped 8 bases, with 15 bases sitting between them. Germline assignment: CDR1 MNHNS and CDR2 SASEGT. CDR3 nucleotides: TGTGCCAGCAGTGAAATAAGACAGGCTCAAGGCTACACCTTC. Its translation is CASSEIRQAQGYTF.

The rearrangement links TRBV6-5 to TRBJ1-1; D gene ambiguous. V lost 5 bases to trimming and J lost 11 bases, with 21 bases between them. The CDR3 sequence is 14 residues long. Per the germline V gene, CDR1 is MNHEY and CDR2 is SVGAGI. As DNA, the CDR3 is TGTGCCAGCAGTCGCGTGGGTGGAGACGGGGTGGCTTTCTTT. Protein sequence: CASSRVGGDGVAFF.

V usage is TRBV4-2 and J usage is TRBJ2-5; 15 nucleotides match TRBD2. The J segment lost 2 bases and the V segment lost 4 bases, leaving 8 bases of the junction unmatched. This CDR3 region has 18 residues. Germline V gene lookup returns CDR1 LGHNA and CDR2 YNFKEQ. CDR3 DNA sequence: TGTGCCAGCAGCCGAGGGACTAGCGGGGGGTCTTGGCAAGAGACCCAGTACTTC. Amino acids: CASSRGTSGGSWQETQYF.

In its sample, this clone was seen once. The chain has TRBV9 and TRBJ2-5, with D maybe TRBD2 (7 bases). Trimming removed 5 bases from V and 5 bases from J, with 19 bases in between. CDR1 is SGDLS, CDR2 YYNGEE, per germline. There are 15 residues in the CDR3. This chain's CDR3 is CASSIGGAGAETQYF. The CDR3 DNA is TGTGCCAGCAGTATAGGGGGGGCCGGCGCCGAGACCCAGTACTTC.

The chain uses TRBV4-1 and TRBJ2-4; unclear D gene. This CDR3 region has 14 residues. V was cut by 1 base and J by 7 bases, with 11 bases left in between. Germline CDR1 and CDR2: MGHRA and YSYEKL. The CDR3 DNA reads TGCGCCAGCAGCCAAGTGGGAAGGGATAACATTCAGTACTTC. It encodes CASSQVGRDNIQYF.